One sample yielded the 17 T cell receptor beta chains listed below, sequenced in a study of blood T cell repertoires in COVID-19. The table came from immunoSEQ multiplex PCR; TCRdb's copy has only in-frame clones and leaves some out. The sample carries fewer than 120,000 clones, around 90% recorded once. What was sequenced was peripheral blood. These receptors all come from a human donor in a cohort sampled during active COVID-19.

In this sample, this clone turned up a few times. The chain carries TRBV5-1 and TRBJ2-5; no reliable D call. The CDR3 spans 11 residues. The germline V gene encodes CDR1 SGHRS and CDR2 YFSETQ. With 4 bases removed from V and 1 base from J, the gap between germline ends came to 2 bases. CDR3 loop: CASSLQETQYF. The CDR3 DNA reads as TGCGCCAGCAGCCTCCAAGAGACCCAGTACTTC.

This clone has just one count. The chain recombines TRBV5-1 with TRBJ2-7; 11 positions agree with TRBD1. Germline CDR1 SGHRS, CDR2 YFSETQ. The trim removed 5 bases at V and 4 bases at J, leaving 8 bases unmatched. The CDR3 contains 15 residues. Here the CDR3 DNA reads TGCGCCAGCAGTCATGGACAGGGGGCCCCATACGAGCAGTACTTC. This sequence encodes CASSHGQGAPYEQYF.

This CDR3 reads CASSQGPLGSNQPQHF. DNA for the CDR3: TGTGCCAGCAGCCAAGGGCCGCTTGGTAGCAATCAGCCCCAGCATTTT. The V call is TRBV14, the J call TRBJ1-5, with D uncertain. Germline CDR1 SGHDN, CDR2 FVKESK. Between the trimmed V and J ends, which lost 1 base and 0 bases, there was a span of 10 bases. The CDR3 is 16 residues long.

V is TRBV6-1 and J is TRBJ2-7, with D possibly TRBD2 on 7 matching bases. V shed 2 bases and J shed 2 bases, with 19 bases lying between them. The germline gives CDR1 MNHNS, CDR2 SASEGT. The CDR3 runs 17 residues. The CDR3 sequence: CASSEWGMGGATYEQYF. In DNA, the CDR3 is TGTGCCAGCAGTGAATGGGGGATGGGGGGGGCTACCTACGAGCAGTACTTC.

The chain recombines TRBV6-5 with TRBJ1-1, with TRBD1 as a possible D gene (5 bases). Trimming shortened V by 2 bases and J by 2 bases, and 12 bases separated the two germline ends. Germline CDR1 and CDR2: MNHEY and SVGAGI. There are 15 residues in the CDR3. CDR3 bases: TGTGCCAGCAGTTACGGGGCAGGGATAAACACTGAAGCTTTCTTT. Translation: CASSYGAGINTEAFF.

In its sample, this clone was seen once. The chain couples TRBV5-1 to TRBJ1-1; 9 bases align to TRBD1. CDR3 size: 14 residues. The germline V gene encodes CDR1 SGHRS and CDR2 YFSETQ. The ends lost 2 bases at V and 4 bases at J; junction bases unmatched: 3. Here the CDR3 DNA reads TGCGCCAGCAGCTTACAGGGGGCGGTCACTGAAGCTTTCTTT. Translated: CASSLQGAVTEAFF.

The V and J genes are TRBV28 and TRBJ1-6; D possibly corresponds to TRBD1 (6 bases). The CDR3 has 15 amino acids. CDR1 MDHEN and CDR2 SYDVKM come from the germline V gene. V dropped 2 bases and J dropped 9 bases, with 14 bases sitting between them. In nucleotides, the CDR3 is TGTGCCAGCAGTTTAGAGGGCCTCAGGGGTTCACCCCTCCACTTT. Its translation: CASSLEGLRGSPLHF.

The CDR3 DNA reads as TGCGCCAGCAGCCAAGGTGGGGCGGTCGGGAGCAATCAGCCCCAGCATTTT. Translated, it gives CASSQGGAVGSNQPQHF. The J gene is TRBJ1-5, the V gene TRBV4-1; possible D gene TRBD1, 5 bases. Trimming pared 1 base from V and 1 base from J, leaving 14 bases between. Germline CDR1 and CDR2: MGHRA and YSYEKL. The CDR3 sequence is 17 residues long.

The J gene is TRBJ2-2, the V gene TRBV3-1 (or the pseudogene TRBV3-2); 8 bases match TRBD2. The CDR3 covers 15 residues. Germline CDR1 LGHDT, CDR2 YNNKEL (reference sequence). The V gene end was trimmed by 3 bases and the J gene end by 15 bases; junction bases not matched to a gene: 15. The CDR3 bases are TGTGCCAGCAGCCAGGAACCGGGACTAGGGTGGGGGATGTTTTTT. Translating gives CASSQEPGLGWGMFF.

The chain links TRBV7-3 to TRBJ2-2; TRBD2 matches at 10 bases. CDR1 is SGHTA, CDR2 FQGTGA, per germline. The CDR3 spans 16 residues. With 5 bases clipped from V and 1 base from J, the junction kept 4 bases outside the gene matches. The DNA of the CDR3 is TGTGCCAGCAGCCCACTAGCGGGGTTGAACACCGGGGAGCTGTTTTTT. As protein: CASSPLAGLNTGELFF.

This chain connects TRBV5-4 to TRBJ2-3; 7 positions match TRBD2. This CDR3 is built from 14 residues. The germline V gene has CDR1 SGHNT and CDR2 YYREEE (reference sequence). The V and J ends lost 6 bases and 1 base, in that order; junction bases with no gene match: 5. In nucleotides, the CDR3 is TGTGCCAGCAACCGGGCGGGAGGCACAGATACGCAGTATTTT. Translation: CASNRAGGTDTQYF.

This chain links TRBV6-1 with TRBJ2-1; weak D call: TRBD2 (5 bases). V lost 0 bases to trimming and J lost 7 bases, with 13 bases between them. This CDR3 spans 15 amino acids. Per the germline V gene, CDR1 is MNHNS and CDR2 is SASEGT. CDR3 sequence: CASSEANGVGNEQFF. The CDR3 DNA sequence: TGTGCCAGCAGTGAAGCTAACGGGGTAGGTAATGAGCAGTTCTTC.

The V and J genes are TRBV6-5 and TRBJ1-1, with 8 bases aligning to TRBD1. The CDR3 contains 13 residues. CDR1 is MNHEY, CDR2 SVGAGI, per germline. CDR3: CAVTDRVNTEAFF. CDR3 coding DNA: TGTGCTGTGACGGACAGGGTTAACACTGAAGCTTTCTTT.

V is TRBV19 and J is TRBJ1-5; TRBD1 might be the D (6 bases). The CDR3 runs 15 residues. The V and J ends lost 7 bases and 1 base respectively, with 14 bases between them. Germline V CDR1 and CDR2: LNHDA, SQIVND (reference sequence). CDR3 DNA sequence: TGTGCCAGTATTATGGGACATACGAGCAATCAGCCCCAGCATTTT. Amino acids: CASIMGHTSNQPQHF.

The chain links TRBV7-9 to TRBJ2-3; 10 bases agree with TRBD1. The CDR3 extends over 17 amino acids. The trim removed 6 bases at V and 4 bases at J, leaving 13 bases unmatched. Germline CDR1 and CDR2: SEHNR and FQNEAQ (reference sequence). This CDR3 reads CASSSPPRDRGSDTQYF. The CDR3 bases are TGTGCCAGCAGTTCACCGCCCCGGGACAGGGGTTCAGATACGCAGTATTTT.

The chain carries TRBV7-6 and TRBJ1-6; D perhaps matches TRBD1 (6 bases). CDR3 length: 14 residues. V lost 6 bases, J lost 7 bases, and 13 bases lay in between. Germline V gene sequence: CDR1 SGHVS, CDR2 FNYEAQ. CDR3 amino acids: CASSNTGLNSPLHF. CDR3 in DNA: TGTGCCAGCAGTAACACAGGGTTGAATTCACCCCTCCACTTT.

The chain recombines TRBV7-9 with TRBJ2-2, with D perhaps TRBD2 (6 bases). The CDR3 runs 17 residues. Germline lookup yields CDR1 SEHNR and CDR2 FQNEAQ (reference sequence). V lost 1 base, J lost 1 base, and 13 bases lay in between. The CDR3 DNA is TGTGCCAGCAGCTTAGGCCCTGGGCGGGGGAACACCGGGGAGCTGTTTTTT. This gives the protein CASSLGPGRGNTGELFF.